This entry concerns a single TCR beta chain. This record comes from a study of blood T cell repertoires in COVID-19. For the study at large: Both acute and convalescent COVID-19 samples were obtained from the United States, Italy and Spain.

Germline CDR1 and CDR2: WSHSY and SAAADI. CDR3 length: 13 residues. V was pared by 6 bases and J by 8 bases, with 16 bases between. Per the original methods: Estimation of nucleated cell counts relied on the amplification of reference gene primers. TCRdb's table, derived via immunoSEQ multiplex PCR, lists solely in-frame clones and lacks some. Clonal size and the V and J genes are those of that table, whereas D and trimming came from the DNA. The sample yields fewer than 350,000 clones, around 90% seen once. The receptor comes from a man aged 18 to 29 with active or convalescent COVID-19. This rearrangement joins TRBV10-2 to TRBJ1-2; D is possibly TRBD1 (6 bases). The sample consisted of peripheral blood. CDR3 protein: CASRQGGVGGYTF. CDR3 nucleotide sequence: TGCGCCAGCAGACAGGGAGGGGTAGGCGGCTACACCTTC.